This T cell receptor (beta chain) was sequenced during a study of shared clonotypes between healthy human individuals. Study observations and caveats: In general, naive subsets displayed greater estimated richness than memory subsets did. Generation of non-shared clonotypes was less probable than generation of clonotypes shared by all four donors.

Produced via immunoSEQ multiplex PCR; TCRdb's table is partial and in-frame only. Among about 2,200,000 clones, more than 85% were seen once, and the ten largest hold 1.5% to 2%. Naive CD8 cells lacked CD45RO and underwent positive selection for CCR7, leaving out terminally differentiated effector memory CD45RA+ cells. Those who donated were healthy HIV-negative adults, with no recent acute infections or vaccinations reported. V was clipped by 4 bases and J by 4 bases; unmatched bases: 4. Germline CDR1 MGHRA, CDR2 YSYEKL. The CDR3 spans 15 residues. Comments on this clone: The antigen remains unidentified.

The rearrangement uses TRBV4-1 and TRBJ2-1; 10 nucleotides align to TRBD2. The origin of this receptor is a man aged 18 to 30 in good health. Some clones in this sample may be carry-over from other donors' samples. What was sequenced was naive CD8+ T cells from PBMCs. The CDR3 region is CASSLLTSGYNEQFF. The CDR3 coding sequence is TGCGCCAGCAGCCTCCTGACTAGCGGGTACAATGAGCAGTTCTTC.